This paragraph covers one TCR beta chain sequence. Its antigen is currently unknown. This table comes from immunoSEQ multiplex PCR, and its TCRdb copy is limited to in-frame clones, with some not included. The sample has about 100,000 clones, roughly nine tenths seen once. The CDR3 contains 16 residues. The germline CDR1 and CDR2 sequences are SGDLS and YYNGEE. V lost 3 bases to trimming and J lost 7 bases; unmatched junction nucleotides: 13. The sample belongs to a study of graft-versus-host responses after intestinal transplantation. Study-level information: Transplant types were multivisceral, liver-intestinal, or isolated intestinal.

Study-wide findings and caveats: GvH clones surfaced in recipient marrow, some emerging earlier in ileum or blood.

Specimen: unstimulated CD4+ T cells sorted from spleen or lymph node cells, collected before intestinal transplant. This receptor was taken from a human donor who received an intestinal transplant. V gene TRBV9 combines with J gene TRBJ2-3; 8 bases map to TRBD1. The CDR3 loop reads CASSARTGPPGNTQYF. CDR3 nucleotides: TGTGCCAGCAGCGCCCGGACAGGGCCCCCGGGGAATACGCAGTATTTT. Full variable domain (rest looked up from reference TRBV9 and TRBJ2-3): DSGVTQTPKHLITATGQRVTLRCSPRSGDLSVYWYQQSLDQGLQFLIQYYNGEERAKGNILERFSAQQFPDLHSELNLSSLELGDSALYFCASSARTGPPGNTQYFGPGTRLTVL.